This is a list of T cell receptor beta chains from one sample in a study of T cell responses to AZD1222 COVID-19 vaccine. Libraries were prepared by immunoSEQ multiplex PCR; TCRdb keeps only in-frame clonotypes and omits some of them. The sample contains roughly 90,000 clones, over 75% of which appear only once. This sample comprised peripheral blood, obtained 28 days after the second AZD1222 dose. These receptors all come from an adult who received the AZD1222 COVID-19 vaccine. CDR3s include the opening cysteine and the closing phenylalanine or tryptophan. The D gene is left open where the match is weak. Clone size is not always given. Where it is, it says once, few, many or a class for expanded clones.

>TRBJ1-6|-|TRBV3-1/TRBV3-2|-
TGTGCCAGCAGCCAAGTAGGAGATTCACCCCTCCACTTT
CASSQVGDSPLHF
>TRBJ1-1|-|TRBV24-1|-
TGTGCCACCAGTGATTTGCAATTACAGGAGGGGACCCGTGGCACTGAAGCTTTCTTT
CATSDLQLQEGTRGTEAFF
>TRBJ1-1|TRBD1|TRBV4-1|-
TGCGCCAGCAGTCCGGACAGGGATGTTGAAGCTTTCTTT
CASSPDRDVEAFF
>TRBJ1-3|-|TRBV12-5|-
TGTGCTAGTGCAGGGAGCTCTGGAAACACCATATATTTT
CASAGSSGNTIYF
>TRBJ2-1|-|TRBV12-3/TRBV12-4|once
TGTGCCAGCAGTTCCCAGCGGGAGCAGTTCTTC
CASSSQREQFF
>TRBJ1-6|-|TRBV25-1|-
TGTGCCAGCAGTGATGGGGGCCTACCCCTCCACTTT
CASSDGGLPLHF
>TRBJ1-2|TRBD1|TRBV18|-
TGTGCCAGCTCACCAACGAGGGACAGGAACTATGGCTACACCTTC
CASSPTRDRNYGYTF
>TRBJ2-3|TRBD2|TRBV18|-
TGTGCCAGCTCAGCCCCGACCGGGGGGGCCCTAGATACGCAGTATTTT
CASSAPTGGALDTQYF
>TRBJ2-1|-|TRBV15|-
TGTGCCACCAGCATCACCTGGGATGAGCAGTTCTTC
CATSITWDEQFF
>TRBJ1-5|TRBD1|TRBV2|-
TGTGCCAGCAGTTTACAGGGGGCGGGCAATCAGCCCCAGCATTTT
CASSLQGAGNQPQHF
>TRBJ2-7|-|TRBV30|-
TGTGCCTGGAGCGGGACTTCCTACGAGCAGTACTTC
CAWSGTSYEQYF
>TRBJ1-6|TRBD1|TRBV18|-
TGTGCCAGCTCACCCCTGACAGGGGGGCCTGGGTCACCCCTCCACTTT
CASSPLTGGPGSPLHF
>TRBJ2-3|-|TRBV7-9|-
TGTGCCAGCAGCTTCCAAGATACGCAGTATTTT
CASSFQDTQYF
>TRBJ1-5|TRBD1|TRBV18|-
TGTGCCAGCTCACCGACAGGGGGACCCCATAGCAATCAGCCCCAGCATTTT
CASSPTGGPHSNQPQHF
>TRBJ2-7|TRBD1|TRBV10-3|-
TGTGCCATCAGTTCCGGGACAGGGGGAGGCGAGCAGTACTTC
CAISSGTGGGEQYF
>TRBJ1-2|-|TRBV4-3|-
TGCGCCAGCAGCCAAGATTTCCAGACGGGATATGGCTACACCTTC
CASSQDFQTGYGYTF
>TRBJ2-7|TRBD2|TRBV3-1/TRBV3-2|few
TGTGCCAGCAGCCTCGGGACTAGCGGGGCCTACGAGCAGTACTTC
CASSLGTSGAYEQYF
>TRBJ2-3|TRBD1|TRBV6-1|-
TGTGCCAGCAGTGAAAATTTCGGGACAGGGGACAGCACAGATACGCAGTATTTT
CASSENFGTGDSTDTQYF
>TRBJ2-5|TRBD2|TRBV2|-
TGTGCCAGCATCGGGGGGGGCCAAGAGACCCAGTACTTC
CASIGGGQETQYF
>TRBJ2-2|-|TRBV6-2/TRBV6-3|-
TGTGCCAGCAGTTACGGGGAATCCGGGGAGCTGTTTTTT
CASSYGESGELFF
>TRBJ1-5|-|TRBV7-3|-
TGTGCCAGCAGCTTCCTTGTAGGTCAGCCCCAGCATTTT
CASSFLVGQPQHF
>TRBJ2-2|-|TRBV4-2|-
TGTGCCAGCAGCCAAGATGAGGCGGCGAACACCGGGGAGCTGTTTTTT
CASSQDEAANTGELFF
>TRBJ2-1|-|TRBV18|once
TGTGCCAGCTCCCTTACATTAGGGACCAATGAGCAGTTCTTC
CASSLTLGTNEQFF
>TRBJ1-1|-|TRBV7-9|-
TGTGCCAGCAGCGGCCGTTTCGCACCGCGTCTGGACACTGAAGCTTTCTTT
CASSGRFAPRLDTEAFF
>TRBJ2-5|-|TRBV6-2/TRBV6-3|-
TGTGCCAGCAGTTCGGGGACCCTGAAAGAGACCCAGTACTTC
CASSSGTLKETQYF
>TRBJ1-6|-|TRBV30|-
TGTGCCTGGAGTGATGACAGCGGCTCACCCCTCCACTTT
CAWSDDSGSPLHF
>TRBJ2-5|-|TRBV5-1|-
TGCGCCAGCAGCTCCTCTCTGCCTTTACAAGAGACCCAGTACTTC
CASSSSLPLQETQYF
>TRBJ1-2|-|TRBV5-1|-
TGCGCCAGCAGCTTGGACAGTAACTATGGCTACACCTTC
CASSLDSNYGYTF
>TRBJ1-5|-|TRBV15|-
TGTGCCACCAGCGGTGGACTTTATAGCAATCAGCCCCAGCATTTT
CATSGGLYSNQPQHF
>TRBJ1-3|-|TRBV29-1|-
TGCAGCGTTGATACCTACAGGGAATCAGGGAACACCATATATTTT
CSVDTYRESGNTIYF
>TRBJ1-2|-|TRBV6-2/TRBV6-3|-
TGTGCCAGCAGTTTTGAAGGGAACTATGGCTACACCTTC
CASSFEGNYGYTF
>TRBJ1-5|-|TRBV6-6|-
TGTGCCAGCAGTCTCAGGGACGGCTACTATCAGCCCCAGCATTTT
CASSLRDGYYQPQHF
>TRBJ1-2|-|TRBV10-3|-
TGTGCCATCAGTGGGGGGGATGGCTACACCTTC
CAISGGDGYTF
>TRBJ2-7|TRBD1|TRBV7-8|-
TGTGCCAGCAGCTTACCCGGGACAGGGGGCAACGAGCAGTACTTC
CASSLPGTGGNEQYF
>TRBJ1-2|-|TRBV2|-
TGTGCCAGCAGTGGGGATGGATCTTGGGGCTACACCTTC
CASSGDGSWGYTF
>TRBJ1-4|-|TRBV5-4|-
TGTGCCAGCAGCTTTGGGACTGCGGCAACTAATGAAAAACTGTTTTTT
CASSFGTAATNEKLFF
>TRBJ1-5|-|TRBV19|-
TGTGCCAGTAGTATCTCACAGATGCTAAGCAATCAGCCCCAGCATTTT
CASSISQMLSNQPQHF
>TRBJ2-3|TRBD2|TRBV5-1|-
TGCGCCAGCAGTTATCTAGCGGGGGGGCCACATACGCAGTATTTT
CASSYLAGGPHTQYF
>TRBJ1-2|-|TRBV6-4|-
TGTGCCAGCAGTGACGGTAGAGGCTATGGCTACACCTTC
CASSDGRGYGYTF
>TRBJ2-5|-|TRBV7-2|-
TGTGCCAGCAGCTTTTGGAGGATAGAGACCCAGTACTTC
CASSFWRIETQYF
>TRBJ2-7|-|TRBV20-1|-
TGCAGTGCTAGTGGTATCTCCTACGAGCAGTACTTC
CSASGISYEQYF
>TRBJ2-1|-|TRBV4-1|-
TGCGCCAGCAGCCAAGATGATGGGTATGGTAACAATGAGCAGTTCTTC
CASSQDDGYGNNEQFF
>TRBJ2-7|TRBD2|TRBV10-3|-
TGTGCCATCAGCGAGACCACACCTGGCCTAGCGGGATACGAGCAGTACTTC
CAISETTPGLAGYEQYF
>TRBJ1-4|-|TRBV19|few
TGTGCCAGTAGTATGCCAACTAGGAATGAAAAACTGTTTTTT
CASSMPTRNEKLFF
>TRBJ1-1|-|TRBV27|-
TGTGCCAGCAGCCCGGGACCCTATCCTGCGAACACTGAAGCTTTCTTT
CASSPGPYPANTEAFF
>TRBJ2-1|TRBD2|TRBV11-3|-
TGTGCCAGCAGCCCGGGGACTAGCGGGAGGTGGGATGAGCAGTTCTTC
CASSPGTSGRWDEQFF
>TRBJ2-1|-|TRBV28|-
TGTGCCAGCAGTTTGGGGACTTTATCCTACAATGAGCAGTTCTTC
CASSLGTLSYNEQFF